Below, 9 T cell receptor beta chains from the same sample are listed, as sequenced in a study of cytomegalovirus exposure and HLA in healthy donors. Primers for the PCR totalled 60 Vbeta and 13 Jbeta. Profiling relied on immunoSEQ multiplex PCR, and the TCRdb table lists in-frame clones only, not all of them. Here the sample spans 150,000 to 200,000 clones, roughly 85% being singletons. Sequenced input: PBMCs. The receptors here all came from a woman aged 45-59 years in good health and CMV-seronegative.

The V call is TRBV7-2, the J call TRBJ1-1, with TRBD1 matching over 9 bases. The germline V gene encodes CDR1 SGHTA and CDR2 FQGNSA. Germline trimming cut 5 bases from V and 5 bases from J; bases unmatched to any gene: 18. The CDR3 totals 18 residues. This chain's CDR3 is CASSPLRPGTGLRTEAFF. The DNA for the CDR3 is TGTGCCAGCAGCCCCCTCCGTCCCGGGACAGGGTTGAGGACTGAAGCTTTCTTT.

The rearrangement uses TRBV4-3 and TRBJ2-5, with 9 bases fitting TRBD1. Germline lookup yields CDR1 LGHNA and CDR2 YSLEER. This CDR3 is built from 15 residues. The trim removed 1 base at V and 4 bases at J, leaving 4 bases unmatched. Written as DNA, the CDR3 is TGCGCCAGCAGCCAAGGATTGGGACAGGGAGAGACCCAGTACTTC. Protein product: CASSQGLGQGETQYF.

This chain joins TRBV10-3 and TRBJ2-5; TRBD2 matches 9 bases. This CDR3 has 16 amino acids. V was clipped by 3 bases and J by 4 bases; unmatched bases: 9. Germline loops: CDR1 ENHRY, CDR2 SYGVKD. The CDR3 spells CAISEGVAGEGETQYF. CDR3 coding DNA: TGTGCCATCAGTGAAGGGGTAGCGGGGGAGGGAGAGACCCAGTACTTC.

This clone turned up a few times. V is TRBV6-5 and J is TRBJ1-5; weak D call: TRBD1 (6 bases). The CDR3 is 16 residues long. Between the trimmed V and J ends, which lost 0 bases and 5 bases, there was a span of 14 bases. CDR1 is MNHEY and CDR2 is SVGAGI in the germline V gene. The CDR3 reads CASSYSRTEGHQPQHF. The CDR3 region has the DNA TGTGCCAGCAGTTACTCCCGGACAGAGGGGCATCAGCCCCAGCATTTT.

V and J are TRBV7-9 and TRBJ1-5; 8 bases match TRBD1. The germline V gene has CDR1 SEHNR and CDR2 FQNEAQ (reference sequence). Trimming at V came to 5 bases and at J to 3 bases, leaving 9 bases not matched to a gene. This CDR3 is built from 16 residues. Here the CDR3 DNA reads TGTGCCAGCAGCCCCGGACAGGGTACATTCAATCAGCCCCAGCATTTT. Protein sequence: CASSPGQGTFNQPQHF. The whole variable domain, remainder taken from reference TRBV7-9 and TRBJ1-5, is DTGVSQNPRHKITKRGQNVTFRCDPISEHNRLYWYRQTLGQGPEFLTYFQNEAQLEKSRLLSDRFSAERPKGSFSTLEIQRTEQGDSAMYLCASSPGQGTFNQPQHFGDGTRLSIL.

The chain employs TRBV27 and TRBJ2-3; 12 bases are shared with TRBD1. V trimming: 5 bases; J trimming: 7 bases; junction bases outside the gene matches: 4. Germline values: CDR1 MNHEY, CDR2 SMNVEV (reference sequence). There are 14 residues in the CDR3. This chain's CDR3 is CASSTGTGGNTQYF. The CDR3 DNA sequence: TGTGCCAGCAGTACCGGGACAGGGGGCAATACGCAGTATTTT.

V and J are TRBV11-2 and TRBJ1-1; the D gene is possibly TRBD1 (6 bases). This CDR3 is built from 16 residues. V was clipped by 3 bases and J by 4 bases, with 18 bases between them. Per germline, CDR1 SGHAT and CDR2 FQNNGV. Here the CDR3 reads CASSFGQGLKGTEAFF. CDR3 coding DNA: TGTGCCAGCAGCTTCGGGCAGGGGTTGAAAGGCACTGAAGCTTTCTTT.

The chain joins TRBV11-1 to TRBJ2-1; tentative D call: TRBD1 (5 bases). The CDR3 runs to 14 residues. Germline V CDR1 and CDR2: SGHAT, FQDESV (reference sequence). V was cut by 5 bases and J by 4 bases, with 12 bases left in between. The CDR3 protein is CASSVPTVYNEQFF. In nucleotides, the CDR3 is TGTGCCAGCAGCGTCCCGACAGTTTACAATGAGCAGTTCTTC.

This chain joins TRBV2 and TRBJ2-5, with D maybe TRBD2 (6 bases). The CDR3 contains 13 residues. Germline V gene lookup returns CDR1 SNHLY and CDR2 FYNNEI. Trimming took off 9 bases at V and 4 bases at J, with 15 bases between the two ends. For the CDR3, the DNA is TGTGCCAGGGGGACTTTCGCTCGAGAGACCCAGTACTTC. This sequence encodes CARGTFARETQYF.